This T cell receptor beta chain came from a study of CD8+CD57+ T cells in acquired aplastic anemia. The study's findings and limits: No significant patient-versus-control difference appeared in CD8+ Simpson's diversity.

Individuals selected for sequencing had exhibited CD8+CD57+ cell expansion on flow cytometry. All patients had severe acquired aplastic anemia. TCR beta VDJ and CDR3 profiling used genomic DNA as template. Each CDR3 protein is one row after TCRdb ran MiXCR on the reads. The sample lists approximately 200,000 distinct CDR3 sequences; less than 60% were seen once. This CDR3 is 17 amino acids long. Unmatched junction bases numbered 13, after V lost 5 bases and J lost 2 bases. Germline V gene data show CDR1 as SGHAT and CDR2 as FQNNGV. This clonotype was counted many times. The antigen is unknown. The chain employs TRBV11-2 and TRBJ2-5; 8 positions match TRBD2. This sequence was found in a human donor with aplastic anemia. The sequenced sample consisted of sorted CD4+, CD8+, or CD8+CD57+ T cells (not recorded which) from PBMCs. CDR3 in amino acids: CASSRIYGTSGQETQYF. In DNA form, the CDR3 reads TGTGCCAGCAGCCGGATCTACGGAACTAGCGGACAAGAGACCCAGTACTTC.